The 21 T cell receptor beta chains listed next were all sequenced from one sample in a study of beta chain features in type 1 diabetes. All of the isolated RNA was reverse transcribed, so expressed TCRB transcripts were sequenced. Sequenced by immunoSEQ multiplex PCR; TCRdb stores in-frame clones only, minus some. Of around 200,000 clones detected, 10% to 15% appear once; the ten largest clones hold 0.62%. Sequences were obtained from central memory CD4+ T cells from blood. The receptors here all came from a woman in her late teens or twenties in good health.

The V and J genes are TRBV5-1 and TRBJ1-1; 7 positions match TRBD1. The CDR3 consists of 15 residues. CDR1 SGHRS and CDR2 YFSETQ come from the germline V gene. With 4 bases clipped from V and 4 bases from J, the junction kept 10 bases outside the gene matches. CDR3 loop: CASSGGPGGGTEAFF. The CDR3 bases are TGCGCCAGCAGCGGGGGACCAGGGGGAGGCACTGAAGCTTTCTTT.

The chain couples TRBV11-2 to TRBJ2-3; 8 bases are shared with TRBD2. The CDR3 loop spans 14 amino acids. The V and J ends lost 6 bases and 6 bases, in that order; junction bases with no gene match: 8. Germline lookup yields CDR1 SGHAT and CDR2 FQNNGV. The CDR3 is CASRDSGTPDTQYF. The CDR3 nucleotides are TGTGCCAGCAGGGATAGCGGGACCCCGGATACGCAGTATTTT.

This clone has a handful of counts. This chain uses TRBV4-1 with TRBJ1-1; a possible D gene is TRBD1 (6 bases). Germline values: CDR1 MGHRA, CDR2 YSYEKL. Between the trimmed V and J ends, which lost 1 base and 4 bases, there was a span of 22 bases. The CDR3 spans 18 residues. CDR3: CASSQVGLKQGYGTEAFF. The CDR3 DNA reads TGCGCCAGCAGCCAAGTGGGCCTTAAACAGGGTTACGGCACTGAAGCTTTCTTT.

The chain couples TRBV5-1 to TRBJ1-2; D is possibly TRBD1 (5 bases). The CDR3 has 15 amino acids. Looked up from germline, CDR1 is SGHRS and CDR2 is YFSETQ. The V end lost 0 bases, the J end lost 5 bases, and 14 bases lay between the germline ends. This CDR3 reads CASSLVSGKGYGYTF. CDR3 nucleotides: TGCGCCAGCAGCTTGGTGTCAGGGAAAGGATATGGCTACACCTTC.

The chain links TRBV30 to TRBJ1-5; 7 bases are shared with TRBD1. The CDR3 runs 17 residues. With V trimmed by 2 bases and J by 5 bases, 15 bases remained unmatched. From germline, CDR1 is GTSNPN and CDR2 SVGIG (reference sequence). In DNA, the CDR3 is TGTGCCTGGAGTAAGGGGATTTACAGGGGATCTTATCAGCCCCAGCATTTT. Its protein is CAWSKGIYRGSYQPQHF.

This chain joins TRBV4-2 and TRBJ2-1; TRBD2 matches 8 bases. The germline V gene has CDR1 LGHNA and CDR2 YNFKEQ. The CDR3 runs 14 residues. The ends lost 3 bases at V and 5 bases at J; junction bases unmatched: 3. The CDR3 here is CASSHDGRDNEQFF. The DNA of the CDR3 is TGTGCCAGCAGCCATGACGGGAGGGACAATGAGCAGTTCTTC.

J is TRBJ1-5 and V is TRBV19; D gene ambiguous. CDR3 size: 15 residues. Germline CDR1 reads LNHDA; CDR2 reads SQIVND (reference sequence). V dropped 5 bases and J dropped 7 bases, with 18 bases sitting between them. The CDR3 DNA reads as TGTGCCAGTAGTCGCGTGGTGGAGCGGTCCCAGCCCCAGCATTTT. The encoded protein is CASSRVVERSQPQHF.

This clone has only one observation. The chain has TRBV28 and TRBJ1-1; TRBD1 aligns across 9 bases. V was clipped by 4 bases and J by 3 bases; unmatched bases: 6. The CDR3 is 15 amino acids. CDR1 is MDHEN and CDR2 is SYDVKM in the germline V gene. The CDR3 DNA follows: TGTGCCAGCAGTTCGGGACAGGGATTGTACACTGAAGCTTTCTTT. Its protein product is CASSSGQGLYTEAFF.

The rearrangement joins TRBV6-1 to TRBJ1-5, with D uncertain. Per the germline V gene, CDR1 is MNHNS and CDR2 is SASEGT. The CDR3 totals 14 residues. V lost 2 bases to trimming and J lost 2 bases, with 7 bases between them. CDR3 in amino acids: CASSEHPGNQPQHF. CDR3 bases: TGTGCCAGCAGTGAACACCCGGGCAATCAGCCCCAGCATTTT.

This clone was recorded a few times. The gene calls are TRBV7-9 and TRBJ2-7; D not certain. Trimming cost V 1 base and J 2 bases, with 9 bases left between them. The germline gives CDR1 SEHNR, CDR2 FQNEAQ (reference sequence). CDR3 length equals 14 residues. The CDR3 sequence is CASSLGAQTYEQYF. CDR3 coding DNA: TGTGCCAGCAGCTTAGGTGCCCAGACCTACGAGCAGTACTTC. Together with reference TRBV7-9 and TRBJ2-7, the CDR3 gives the full variable domain: DTGVSQNPRHKITKRGQNVTFRCDPISEHNRLYWYRQTLGQGPEFLTYFQNEAQLEKSRLLSDRFSAERPKGSFSTLEIQRTEQGDSAMYLCASSLGAQTYEQYFGPGTRLTVT.

This clone was found a few times. This chain uses TRBV7-9 with TRBJ1-5; possible D gene TRBD1, 6 bases. The length of the CDR3 is 14 residues. The germline V and J ends were trimmed by 5 bases and 5 bases, with 13 bases remaining between them. CDR1 and CDR2 from the germline V gene are SEHNR and FQNEAQ (reference sequence). CDR3 bases: TGTGCCAGCAGCCGTGACAGGCAGGATCAGCCCCAGCATTTT. It encodes CASSRDRQDQPQHF.

This chain links TRBV7-6 with TRBJ1-2, with 10 bases lining up with TRBD1. Per germline, CDR1 SGHVS and CDR2 FNYEAQ. This CDR3 has 14 amino acids. V gave up 4 bases and J gave up 8 bases; unmatched junction bases: 7. The CDR3 DNA sequence: TGTGCCAGCAGCTCCGGGACAGGGGTGCGGGGCTACACCTTC. Translating it yields CASSSGTGVRGYTF. Together with reference TRBV7-6 and TRBJ1-2, the CDR3 gives the full variable domain: GAGVSQSPRYKVTKRGQDVALRCDPISGHVSLYWYRQALGQGPEFLTYFNYEAQQDKSGLPNDRFSAERPEGSISTLTIQRTEQRDSAMYRCASSSGTGVRGYTFGSGTRLTVV.

The DNA of the CDR3 is TGTGCCTGGGGGGACATCACCCGACCTAACTATGGCTACACCTTC. This encodes CAWGDITRPNYGYTF. This rearrangement joins TRBV30 to TRBJ1-2, with a possible D match to TRBD1 (6 bases). Germline V lookup: CDR1 GTSNPN, CDR2 SVGIG (reference sequence). CDR3 length: 15 residues. The V and J ends lost 5 bases and 0 bases respectively, with 16 bases between them.

This chain uses TRBV7-2 with TRBJ2-5; TRBD2 agrees at 11 bases. Per the germline V gene, CDR1 is SGHTA and CDR2 is FQGNSA. CDR3 length: 18 amino acids. V lost 5 bases, J lost 5 bases, and 16 bases stayed unmatched. This CDR3 is CASSPNLLAGAGTETQYF. As DNA, the CDR3 is TGTGCCAGCAGCCCGAACCTACTAGCGGGAGCCGGGACGGAGACCCAGTACTTC.

The V and J genes are TRBV4-1 and TRBJ2-7; 11 bases agree with TRBD1. The CDR3 runs to 16 residues. The J segment lost 2 bases and the V segment lost 0 bases, leaving 3 bases of the junction unmatched. CDR1 is MGHRA, CDR2 YSYEKL, per germline. CDR3 sequence: CASSQDRTGGPYEQYF. The CDR3 nucleotides read TGCGCCAGCAGCCAAGATAGGACAGGGGGCCCCTACGAGCAGTACTTC.

The genes are TRBV7-9 and TRBJ2-1, with 12 bases aligning to TRBD2. Germline CDR1 SEHNR, CDR2 FQNEAQ (reference sequence). The V gene end was trimmed by 0 bases and the J gene end by 15 bases; junction bases not matched to a gene: 6. This CDR3 spans 14 amino acids. The CDR3 region is CASSLALAGGPLFF. The CDR3 region has the DNA TGTGCCAGCAGCTTAGCGCTAGCGGGAGGGCCGTTGTTCTTC.

The rearrangement uses TRBV7-9 and TRBJ1-5, with TRBD1 as a possible D gene (6 bases). The V gene lost 3 bases and the J gene lost 4 bases, with 10 bases spanning the gap. The CDR3 is 14 amino acids. Germline values: CDR1 SEHNR, CDR2 FQNEAQ (reference sequence). CDR3 nucleotides: TGTGCCAGCAGCTTGGGACAAGAAAATCAGCCCCAGCATTTT. Translating gives CASSLGQENQPQHF.

This chain uses TRBV30 with TRBJ2-5; a possible D gene is TRBD2 (6 bases). The CDR3 is 15 residues long. The V gene's germline CDR1 is GTSNPN and CDR2 SVGIG (reference sequence). Trimming removed 0 bases at V and 5 bases at J, with 16 bases between. For the CDR3, the DNA is TGTGCCTGGAGTGTACTCGGGAGACTAGAGGAGACCCAGTACTTC. Residues: CAWSVLGRLEETQYF.

The gene calls are TRBV7-2 and TRBJ1-4, with D perhaps TRBD1 (6 bases). CDR1 and CDR2 from the germline V gene are SGHTA and FQGNSA. The CDR3 totals 14 residues. Trimming removed 4 bases from V and 8 bases from J, with 14 bases in between. Here the CDR3 reads CASSYGTRGEKLFF. CDR3 DNA sequence: TGTGCCAGCAGCTACGGGACAAGGGGAGAAAAACTGTTTTTT.

The J gene is TRBJ2-2, the V gene TRBV7-8, with 9 positions matching TRBD2. Germline values: CDR1 SGHVS, CDR2 FQNEAQ. The CDR3 loop spans 16 amino acids. V dropped 3 bases and J dropped 6; count of bases not matched to a gene: 8. The CDR3 loop reads CASSLLAGVGSGELFF. The CDR3, as DNA: TGTGCCAGCAGCTTGTTAGCGGGAGTGGGATCCGGGGAGCTGTTTTTT.

The CDR3 is CASSYGTAYEKLFF. The CDR3 nucleotides read TGTGCCAGCAGCTACGGGACAGCCTATGAAAAACTGTTTTTT. The J gene is TRBJ1-4, the V gene TRBV5-8; 7 bases are shared with TRBD1. The germline V gene has CDR1 SGHTS and CDR2 YDEGEE. V dropped 3 bases and J dropped 6; count of bases not matched to a gene: 5. This CDR3 is built from 14 residues.